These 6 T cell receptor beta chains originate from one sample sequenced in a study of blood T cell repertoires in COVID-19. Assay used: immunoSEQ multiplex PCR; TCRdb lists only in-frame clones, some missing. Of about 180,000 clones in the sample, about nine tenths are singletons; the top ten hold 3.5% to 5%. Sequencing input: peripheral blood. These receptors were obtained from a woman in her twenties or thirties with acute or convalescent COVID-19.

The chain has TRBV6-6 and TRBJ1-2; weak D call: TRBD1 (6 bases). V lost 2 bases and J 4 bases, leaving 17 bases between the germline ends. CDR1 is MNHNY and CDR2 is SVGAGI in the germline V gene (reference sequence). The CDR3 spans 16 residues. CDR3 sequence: CASSYNPQQGVYGYTF. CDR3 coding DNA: TGTGCCAGCAGTTACAATCCCCAACAGGGCGTCTATGGCTACACCTTC.

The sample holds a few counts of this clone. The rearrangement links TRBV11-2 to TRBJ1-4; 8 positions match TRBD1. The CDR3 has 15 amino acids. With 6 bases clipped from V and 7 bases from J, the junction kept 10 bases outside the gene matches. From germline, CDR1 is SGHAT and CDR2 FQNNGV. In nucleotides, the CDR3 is TGTGCCAGCAGTTCACCTGAGGACAGGGCTGAAAAACTGTTTTTT. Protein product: CASSSPEDRAEKLFF.

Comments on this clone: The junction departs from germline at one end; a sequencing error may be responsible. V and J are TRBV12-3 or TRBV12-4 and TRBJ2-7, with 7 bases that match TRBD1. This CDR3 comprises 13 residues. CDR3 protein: CASSLGTGEILKF. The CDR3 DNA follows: TGTGCCAGCAGTTTAGGTACAGGGGAAATACTTAAGTTC.

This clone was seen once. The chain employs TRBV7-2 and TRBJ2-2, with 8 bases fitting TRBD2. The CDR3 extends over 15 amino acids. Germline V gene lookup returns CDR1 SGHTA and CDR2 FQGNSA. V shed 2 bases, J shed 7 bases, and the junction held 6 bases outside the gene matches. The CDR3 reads CASSLIPSGGGELFF. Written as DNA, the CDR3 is TGTGCCAGCAGCTTAATCCCCAGCGGGGGCGGGGAGCTGTTTTTT.

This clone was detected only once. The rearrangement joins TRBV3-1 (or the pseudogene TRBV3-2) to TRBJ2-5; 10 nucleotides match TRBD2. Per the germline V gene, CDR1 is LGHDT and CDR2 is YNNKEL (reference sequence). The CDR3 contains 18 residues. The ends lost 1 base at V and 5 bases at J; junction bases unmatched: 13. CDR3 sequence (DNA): TGTGCCAGCAGCCAAGGTGCGTCTAGCGGGAGCGGCAGGGAGACCCAGTACTTC. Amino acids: CASSQGASSGSGRETQYF.

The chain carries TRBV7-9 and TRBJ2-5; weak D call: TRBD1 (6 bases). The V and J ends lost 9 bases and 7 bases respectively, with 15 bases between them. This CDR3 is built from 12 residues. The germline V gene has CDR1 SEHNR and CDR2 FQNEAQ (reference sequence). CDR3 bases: TGTGCCAGTACACAGGGTTTCGGGACCCAGTACTTC. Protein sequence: CASTQGFGTQYF.